The rows below give T cell receptor beta chains drawn from one sample of a study of blood T cell repertoires in COVID-19. TCRdb's copy holds only in-frame clones and misses some; the assay was immunoSEQ multiplex PCR. The table lists over 90,000 clones, about 90% of them singletons. The sequenced sample consisted of peripheral blood. The source is a human donor in a cohort sampled during active COVID-19. The CDR3 runs from the conserved cysteine through the conserved F or W. D genes are given only for firm matches. Size is omitted from some rows. Given values are once, few, many or a class for expanded clones.

TRBJ2-6 TRBD1 TRBV5-1 NA CASSPGGSGANVLTF TGCGCCAGCAGCCCAGGGGGTTCCGGGGCCAACGTCCTGACTTTC
TRBJ2-7 NA TRBV20-1 NA CSAQAGEQYF TGCAGTGCCCAGGCCGGCGAGCAGTACTTC
TRBJ1-4 TRBD1 TRBV6-5 once CASRTGGTTNEKLFF TGTGCCAGCAGAACAGGGGGAACAACTAATGAAAAACTGTTTTTT
TRBJ2-4 TRBD1 TRBV2 NA CASRVGQALAKNIQYF TGTGCCAGCAGGGTGGGACAGGCTTTAGCCAAAAACATTCAGTACTTC
TRBJ1-4 NA TRBV5-1 NA CASSLSYREDEKLFF TGCGCCAGCAGCTTGTCCTACAGGGAAGATGAAAAACTGTTTTTT
TRBJ2-7 NA TRBV7-9 NA CASSLETYEQYF TGTGCCAGCAGCTTAGAGACTTACGAGCAGTACTTC
TRBJ2-7 TRBD1 TRBV19 NA CASSLTGSHEQYF TGTGCCAGTAGTTTGACAGGGTCCCACGAGCAGTACTTC
TRBJ2-5 TRBD2 TRBV3-1/TRBV3-2 once CASRIGGYQETQYF TGTGCCAGCAGGATCGGGGGGTACCAAGAGACCCAGTACTTC
TRBJ2-3 TRBD2 TRBV27 NA CASSLRRGGDTQYF TGTGCCAGCAGTTTGAGGCGGGGGGGAGATACGCAGTATTTT
TRBJ2-1 TRBD2 TRBV7-2 NA CASSLSSRSGGHYNEQFF TGTGCCAGCAGCTTATCGTCAAGAAGCGGGGGTCACTACAATGAGCAGTTCTTC
TRBJ2-7 NA TRBV21-1 NA CASSILGGGAHEQYF TGTGCCAGCAGCATCCTTGGCGGGGGGGCCCACGAGCAGTACTTC
TRBJ1-2 NA TRBV19 NA CASRTSRYGYTF TGTGCCAGCAGGACATCGCGGTATGGCTACACCTTC
TRBJ2-5 NA TRBV5-1 once CASSPYDREETQYF TGCGCCAGCAGCCCATACGACAGAGAAGAGACCCAGTACTTC
TRBJ1-6 NA TRBV6-1 NA CASSATLQGTLDSPLHF TGTGCCAGCAGTGCGACGTTACAGGGAACCTTAGATTCACCCCTCCACTTT
TRBJ1-2 TRBD1 TRBV3-1/TRBV3-2 NA CASSRRQGRANGYTF TGTGCCAGCAGCCGCCGACAGGGGAGGGCAAATGGCTACACCTTC
TRBJ2-7 TRBD2 TRBV7-3 NA CASSLGPPASGAGQQYF TGTGCCAGCAGCTTAGGCCCCCCGGCTAGCGGGGCGGGGCAACAGTACTTC
TRBJ1-5 NA TRBV27 NA CASSLGRKNQPQHF TGTGCCAGCAGTTTAGGCAGGAAAAATCAGCCCCAGCATTTT
TRBJ1-1 NA TRBV5-1 NA CASSLGFRDKVGTEAFF TGCGCCAGCAGCTTGGGTTTCCGGGACAAGGTAGGGACTGAAGCTTTCTTT
TRBJ1-4 NA TRBV21-1 once CASSNGGPGKLFF TGTGCCAGCAGCAACGGGGGGCCCGGAAAACTGTTTTTT
TRBJ2-1 NA TRBV7-3 NA CASSFEPNNEQFF TGTGCCAGCAGCTTCGAACCTAACAATGAGCAGTTCTTC
TRBJ2-1 NA TRBV27 NA CASSAGLPNNEQFF TGTGCCAGCAGTGCGGGACTCCCCAACAATGAGCAGTTCTTC
TRBJ2-2 TRBD1 TRBV2 once CASSRDRANTGELFF TGTGCCAGCAGTCGGGACAGGGCGAACACCGGGGAGCTGTTTTTT
TRBJ1-1 NA TRBV10-3 NA CAIRSNREGAFF TGTGCCATCAGATCGAACAGGGAGGGGGCTTTCTTT
TRBJ2-2 NA TRBV6-6 NA CASRSGGADTGELFF TGTGCCAGCCGATCGGGGGGCGCGGACACCGGGGAGCTGTTTTTT
TRBJ1-6 NA TRBV7-2 NA CASSQTGGYYNSPLHF TGTGCCAGCAGCCAAACGGGGGGCTACTATAATTCACCCCTCCACTTT
TRBJ1-5 NA TRBV30 few CAWGGDSNQPQHF TGTGCCTGGGGGGGAGATAGCAATCAGCCCCAGCATTTT
TRBJ1-2 TRBD1 TRBV7-2 NA CASSSTGGRYGYTF TGTGCCAGCAGCTCTACAGGGGGCCGCTATGGCTACACCTTC
TRBJ2-5 TRBD1 TRBV5-4 NA CASSSRQGQETQYF TGTGCCAGCAGCTCTCGACAGGGCCAAGAGACCCAGTACTTC
TRBJ2-3 NA TRBV10-3 NA CAISELDTDTQYF TGTGCCATCAGTGAGTTAGACACAGATACGCAGTATTTT
TRBJ2-1 TRBD2 TRBV30 NA CAWRVSGGASDEQFF TGTGCCTGGAGGGTGAGCGGGGGGGCTTCGGATGAGCAGTTCTTC
TRBJ1-4 NA TRBV4-2 NA CASSQDRTNEKLFF TGTGCCAGCAGCCAAGACAGGACTAATGAAAAACTGTTTTTT
TRBJ1-1 TRBD1 TRBV4-1 NA CASSQEGTGTLNTEAFF TGCGCCAGCAGCCAAGAGGGGACAGGGACGCTGAACACTGAAGCTTTCTTT
TRBJ1-2 NA TRBV12-3/TRBV12-4 NA CASSPGGGYTF TGTGCCAGCAGTCCAGGTGGGGGCTACACCTTC
TRBJ2-7 NA TRBV5-1 NA CASRGHTRSYEQYF TGCGCCAGCAGAGGACACACAAGATCCTACGAGCAGTACTTC
TRBJ2-3 TRBD2 TRBV3-1/TRBV3-2 NA CASSLSSSFSGSSTDTQYF TGTGCCAGCAGCCTATCCAGTTCTTTTAGCGGGTCTTCTACAGATACGCAGTATTTT